This T cell receptor beta chain is from a study of cytomegalovirus exposure and HLA in healthy donors. Using immunoSEQ multiplex PCR, the repertoire was profiled, and TCRdb retains in-frame clones only, with some absent. This table has 100,000 or so clones, 85% appearing once. From germline, CDR1 is MDHEN and CDR2 SYDVKM. CDR3 length: 17 residues. Germline trimming cut 6 bases from V and 1 base from J; bases unmatched to any gene: 5. The specimen sequenced was PBMCs. This TCR was sampled from a young man in good health and CMV-seropositive. The rearrangement uses TRBV28 and TRBJ2-4; TRBD2 agrees at 14 bases. The CDR3 reads CASRGTSGSGAKNIQYF. CDR3 nucleotides: TGTGCCAGCAGGGGGACTAGCGGGAGTGGGGCCAAAAACATTCAGTACTTC.